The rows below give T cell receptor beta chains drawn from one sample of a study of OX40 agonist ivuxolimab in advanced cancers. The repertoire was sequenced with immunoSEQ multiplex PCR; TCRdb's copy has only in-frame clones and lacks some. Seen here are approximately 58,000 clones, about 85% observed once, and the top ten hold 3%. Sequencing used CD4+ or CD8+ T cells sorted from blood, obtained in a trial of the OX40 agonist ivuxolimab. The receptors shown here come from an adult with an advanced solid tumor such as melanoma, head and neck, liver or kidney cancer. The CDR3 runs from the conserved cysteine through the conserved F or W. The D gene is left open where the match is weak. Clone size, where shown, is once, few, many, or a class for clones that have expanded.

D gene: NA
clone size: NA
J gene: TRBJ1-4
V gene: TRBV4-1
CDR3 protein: CASSQLAGRANEKLFF
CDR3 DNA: TGCGCCAGCAGCCAATTAGCGGGACGGGCTAATGAAAAACTGTTTTTT

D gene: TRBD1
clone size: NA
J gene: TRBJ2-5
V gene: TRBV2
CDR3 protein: CASSLDRVQETQYF
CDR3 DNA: TGTGCCAGCAGCTTGGACAGGGTCCAAGAGACCCAGTACTTC

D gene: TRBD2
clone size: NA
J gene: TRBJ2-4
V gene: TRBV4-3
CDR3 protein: CASSQDTSGGENIQYF
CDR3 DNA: TGCGCCAGCAGCCAAGATACTAGCGGGGGGGAAAACATTCAGTACTTC

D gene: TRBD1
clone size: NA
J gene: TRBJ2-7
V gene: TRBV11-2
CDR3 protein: CASSTPGGYEQYF
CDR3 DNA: TGTGCCAGCAGCACTCCAGGGGGCTACGAGCAGTACTTC

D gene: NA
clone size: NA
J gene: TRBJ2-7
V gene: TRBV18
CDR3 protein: CASSPGLHYEQYF
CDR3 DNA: TGTGCCAGCTCACCCGGCCTCCACTACGAGCAGTACTTC

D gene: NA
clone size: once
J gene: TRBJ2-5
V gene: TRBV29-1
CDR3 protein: CSVVGGRLPETQYF
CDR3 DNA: TGCAGCGTTGTGGGGGGCCGGTTGCCAGAGACCCAGTACTTC

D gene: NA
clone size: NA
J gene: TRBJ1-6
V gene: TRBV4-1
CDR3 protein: CASSHGDNSPLHF
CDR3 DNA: TGCGCCAGCAGCCACGGCGATAATTCACCCCTCCACTTT

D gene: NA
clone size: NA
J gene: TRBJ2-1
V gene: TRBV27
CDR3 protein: CASSLRSRASSYNEQFF
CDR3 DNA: TGTGCCAGCAGTTTGCGTTCCCGGGCCAGCTCCTACAATGAGCAGTTCTTC

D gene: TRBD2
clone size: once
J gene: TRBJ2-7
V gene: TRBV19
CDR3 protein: CASSREGPREVSYEQYF
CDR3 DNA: TGTGCCAGTAGCCGTGAGGGGCCGCGGGAGGTTTCCTACGAGCAGTACTTC

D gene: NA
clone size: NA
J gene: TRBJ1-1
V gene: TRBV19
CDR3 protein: CASSILGQGMHLMNTEAFF
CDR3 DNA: TGTGCCAGTAGTATTCTAGGTCAGGGGATGCACCTTATGAACACTGAAGCTTTCTTT

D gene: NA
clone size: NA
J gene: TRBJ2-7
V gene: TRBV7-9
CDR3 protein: CASSSPLRESGYEQYF
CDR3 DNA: TGTGCCAGCAGCTCCCCTCTGAGGGAATCCGGTTACGAGCAGTACTTC

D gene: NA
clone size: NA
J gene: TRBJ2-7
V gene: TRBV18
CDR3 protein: CASSSLSEQYF
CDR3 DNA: TGTGCCAGCTCTTCTCTCTCCGAGCAGTACTTC